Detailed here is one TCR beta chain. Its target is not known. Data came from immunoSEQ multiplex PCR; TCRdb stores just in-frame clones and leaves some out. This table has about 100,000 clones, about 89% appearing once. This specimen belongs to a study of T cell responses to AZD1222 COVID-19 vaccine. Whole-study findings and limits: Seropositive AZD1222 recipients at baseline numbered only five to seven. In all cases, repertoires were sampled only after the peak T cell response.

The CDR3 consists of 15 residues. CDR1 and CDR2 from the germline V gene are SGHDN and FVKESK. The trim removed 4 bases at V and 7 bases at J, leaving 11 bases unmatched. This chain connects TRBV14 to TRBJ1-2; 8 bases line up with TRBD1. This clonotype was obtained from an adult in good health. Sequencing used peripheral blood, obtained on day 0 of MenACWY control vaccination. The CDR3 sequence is CASSPRTGSSSGYTF. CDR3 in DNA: TGTGCCAGCAGCCCGCGGACAGGGTCCTCCTCTGGCTACACCTTC.